Listed below are T cell receptor beta chains from one sample, sequenced in a study of CD8 T cells in ankylosing spondylitis. TCRdb analysed the 5' RACE reads with MiXCR anew, one entry per CDR3 protein. In the table there are approximately 100,000 distinct CDR3 sequences, 24% of which are singletons. The specimen was synovial fluid, either unsorted or a sorted T cell fraction (not recorded which). These receptors were taken from a male donor with ankylosing spondylitis. Both conserved end residues are part of each CDR3. A D gene is named only where the DNA matches it firmly. Expanded clones get a size class; other rows say once, few or many, or leave the size out.

d_call j_call clone_size v_call cdr3_aa cdr3_nt
. TRBJ2-3 few TRBV6-5 CASSYSSRALGSTDTQYF TGTGCCAGCAGTTACTCGAGCAGGGCCTTAGGAAGCACAGATACGCAGTATTTT
. TRBJ2-3 few TRBV11-2 CASSLGRGRFSTDTQYF TGTGCCAGCAGCTTAGGTCGCGGCCGATTTAGCACAGATACGCAGTATTTT
. TRBJ2-1 . TRBV7-9 CASSSPMGGSSYNEQFF TGTGCCAGCAGCTCCCCTATGGGCGGCAGCTCCTACAATGAGCAGTTCTTC
. TRBJ2-3 many TRBV11-2 CASSLEGTGLLGPQYF TGTGCCAGCAGCTTAGAGGGGACGGGGCTTCTCGGTCCGCAGTATTTT
. TRBJ1-6 . TRBV11-3 CASSSQALNSPLHF TGTGCCAGCAGCTCGCAGGCCCTGAATTCACCCCTCCACTTT
TRBD2 TRBJ2-1 many TRBV28 CASREASGRLRGDEQFF TGTGCCAGCAGAGAGGCTAGCGGACGCCTACGTGGGGATGAGCAGTTCTTC
TRBD2 TRBJ2-2 . TRBV15 CATSSVAGATGELFF TGTGCCACCAGCAGCGTAGCGGGAGCCACCGGGGAGCTGTTTTTT
. TRBJ1-1 few TRBV20-1 CSAGSMIDTEAFF TGCAGTGCCGGGAGCATGATCGACACTGAAGCTTTCTTT
TRBD1 TRBJ2-3 many TRBV30 CAWSNRGRDTQYF TGTGCCTGGAGTAACAGGGGTAGAGATACGCAGTATTTT
. TRBJ2-3 . TRBV20-1 CSAGRVDTQYF TGCAGTGCCGGGCGGGTGGATACGCAGTATTTT
TRBD1 TRBJ2-7 few TRBV20-1 CSAYLLPGQGEGEQYF TGCAGTGCTTATCTTCTTCCGGGACAGGGGGAAGGGGAGCAGTACTTC
TRBD2 TRBJ2-3 . TRBV25-1 CASRRTSGRDTQYF TGTGCCAGCAGACGGACTAGCGGGAGAGATACGCAGTATTTT
. TRBJ2-2 few TRBV19 CASRHLPNTGELFF TGTGCCAGTAGGCATCTGCCGAACACCGGGGAGCTGTTTTTT
TRBD1 TRBJ1-4 . TRBV5-1 CASSPGGTGNEKLFF TGCGCCAGCAGCCCGGGTGGGACAGGGAACGAAAAACTGTTTTTT
TRBD2 TRBJ2-5 . TRBV10-1 CASSDPAGEQETQYF TGCGCCAGCAGTGACCCAGCGGGAGAACAAGAGACCCAGTACTTC
TRBD2 TRBJ2-1 few TRBV20-1 CSARVGTIASNEQFF TGCAGTGCTAGAGTCGGGACTATAGCCAGCAATGAGCAGTTCTTC
. TRBJ2-3 few TRBV4-2 CASSQYIGGSTDTQYF TGTGCCAGCAGCCAATATATCGGCGGATCCACAGATACGCAGTATTTT
TRBD2 TRBJ2-1 few TRBV7-2 CASGEAGGPYNEQFF TGTGCCAGCGGGGAAGCGGGAGGGCCGTACAATGAGCAGTTCTTC
TRBD2 TRBJ2-7 few TRBV7-9 CASSKAGGSLYEQYF TGTGCCAGCAGCAAAGCGGGAGGAAGCTTATACGAGCAGTACTTC
. TRBJ2-1 . TRBV5-1 CASSLGVGKNEQFF TGCGCCAGCAGCTTGGGAGTTGGAAAAAATGAGCAGTTCTTC
. TRBJ2-1 few TRBV29-1 CSVEDPHRSSYNEQFF TGCAGCGTTGAAGATCCCCACCGAAGCTCCTACAATGAGCAGTTCTTC
. TRBJ2-4 once TRBV11-2 CASSSGEPGIQYF TGTGCCAGCAGCTCGGGAGAACCGGGCATTCAGTACTTC
. TRBJ2-2 many TRBV7-2 CASSLLDGPTGELFF TGTGCCAGCAGCCTCCTGGACGGTCCGACCGGGGAGCTGTTTTTT
TRBD1 TRBJ2-7 . TRBV18 CASSPAGQGDMGEQYF TGTGCCAGCTCACCTGCGGGACAGGGGGATATGGGCGAGCAGTACTTC
TRBD1 TRBJ2-5 . TRBV20-1 CSASTLLRGRESRGQQETQYF TGCAGTGCTAGTACCCTGTTGAGGGGGCGTGAAAGTAGAGGACAACAAGAGACCCAGTACTTC
. TRBJ2-1 many TRBV5-6 CASSLGGGPLSYNEQFF TGTGCCAGCAGCTTGGGTGGGGGCCCCCTCTCCTACAATGAGCAGTTCTTC
. TRBJ1-1 few TRBV20-1 CSARAGDTEAFF TGCAGTGCTAGAGCTGGGGACACTGAAGCTTTCTTT
. TRBJ1-1 few TRBV5-6 CASSLGAGGRTEAFF TGTGCCAGCAGCTTGGGAGCTGGGGGCCGTACTGAAGCTTTCTTT
TRBD2 TRBJ2-5 . TRBV29-1 CSVGTSDETQYF TGCAGCGTCGGGACTAGCGACGAGACCCAGTACTTC
TRBD1 TRBJ2-5 . TRBV27 CASSFKLTGNAETQYF TGTGCCAGCAGTTTCAAACTGACAGGGAATGCTGAGACCCAGTACTTC
. TRBJ2-3 . TRBV10-3 CAISEWTPSSTDTQYF TGTGCCATCAGTGAGTGGACACCTTCTAGCACAGATACGCAGTATTTT
. TRBJ2-1 few TRBV27 CASRLLGNNEQFF TGTGCCAGCAGGCTACTAGGGAACAATGAGCAGTTCTTC
. TRBJ2-1 many TRBV18 CASSPSLGDNEQFF TGTGCCAGCTCACCATCCCTGGGTGACAATGAGCAGTTCTTC
. TRBJ2-6 few TRBV7-2 CASTFSSGANVLTF TGTGCCAGCACTTTCTCCTCTGGGGCCAACGTCCTGACTTTC
. TRBJ2-1 few TRBV7-9 CASSPLGVSYNEQFF TGTGCCAGCAGTCCTCTGGGGGTCTCCTACAATGAGCAGTTCTTC
TRBD2 TRBJ2-1 . TRBV4-1 CASSQALLAGHNEQFF TGCGCCAGCAGCCAAGCCCTCCTAGCGGGCCACAATGAGCAGTTCTTC
TRBD2 TRBJ2-1 . TRBV28 CASSFFTSGSDEQFF TGTGCCAGCAGTTTTTTCACTAGCGGGAGCGATGAGCAGTTCTTC
TRBD1 TRBJ2-7 few TRBV12-3/TRBV12-4 CASSYLRDSSYEQYF TGTGCCAGCAGTTACCTCCGGGACAGTTCCTACGAGCAGTACTTC
TRBD2 TRBJ2-1 few TRBV20-1 CSARGARLAVSYNEQFF TGCAGTGCTAGGGGGGCAAGACTAGCGGTCTCCTACAATGAGCAGTTCTTC
TRBD2 TRBJ2-3 few TRBV6-5 CASSYSGTTDTQYF TGTGCCAGCAGTTACAGCGGGACCACAGATACGCAGTATTTT
TRBD1 TRBJ2-5 few TRBV15 CATSRAGTEETQYF TGTGCCACCAGCAGAGCCGGGACAGAAGAGACCCAGTACTTC
. TRBJ2-1 . TRBV12-3/TRBV12-4 CASSLSGRGSNTEQFF TGTGCCAGCAGCCTATCAGGGAGGGGGAGTAATACTGAGCAGTTCTTC
. TRBJ2-4 . TRBV4-2 CASSHTRVENIQYF TGTGCCAGCAGCCATACGAGGGTTGAAAACATTCAGTACTTC
TRBD1 TRBJ2-3 many TRBV25-1 CASSEPQWGQSDTQYF TGTGCCAGCAGTGAACCCCAGTGGGGACAGTCAGATACGCAGTATTTT
. TRBJ1-6 . TRBV11-2 CASSLNPLGDSPLHF TGTGCCAGCAGCTTAAACCCTCTGGGGGATTCACCCCTCCACTTT
. TRBJ2-1 few TRBV12-3/TRBV12-4 CASTRWDNYNEQFF TGTGCCAGCACCCGCTGGGACAACTACAATGAGCAGTTCTTC
. TRBJ2-2 medium-sized TRBV18 CASSPLTLDTGELFF TGTGCCAGCTCACCCCTGACTTTGGACACCGGGGAGCTGTTTTTT
TRBD1 TRBJ1-5 few TRBV20-1 CSALQGDQPQHF TGCAGTGCGCTTCAGGGGGATCAGCCCCAGCATTTT
. TRBJ2-1 few TRBV25-1 CASSDPQWGGQFF TGTGCCAGCAGTGACCCCCAGTGGGGTGGGCAGTTCTTC
TRBD2 TRBJ2-1 . TRBV9 CASSEQTSGFSYNEQFF TGTGCCAGCAGCGAGCAGACTAGCGGGTTTTCCTACAATGAGCAGTTCTTC
. TRBJ2-2 few TRBV25-1 CASRAAKSGELFF TGTGCCAGCAGGGCAGCCAAGTCCGGGGAGCTGTTTTTT
TRBD2 TRBJ2-3 few TRBV10-3 CAISTSGSFTDTQYF TGTGCCATCAGTACTAGCGGGAGTTTTACAGATACGCAGTATTTT
TRBD2 TRBJ2-1 few TRBV28 CASSFSAGGPFRNEQFF TGTGCCAGCAGTTTTTCAGCGGGAGGGCCTTTTAGGAATGAGCAGTTCTTC
TRBD1 TRBJ1-2 many TRBV7-2 CASSRVERQGLGYTF TGTGCCAGCAGCCGCGTGGAACGACAGGGTCTCGGCTACACCTTC
. TRBJ1-6 . TRBV3-1 CASSQDSPLHF TGTGCCAGCAGCCAAGATTCACCCCTCCACTTT